Shown below are 18 T cell receptor beta chains from a single sample sequenced in a study of T-cell reconstitution after alpha-beta-depleted transplantation in children. Unique molecular identifiers were used in preparing the TCRbeta library. Each CDR3 protein is one row after TCRdb ran MiXCR on the PCR reads. The table has 200,000 to 250,000 distinct CDR3 sequences, roughly a quarter seen once. The source was PBMCs, mostly from graft donor cells, collected 360 days after TCRalphabeta/CD19-depleted stem cell transplant. The receptor source for this set is a female patient aged 2-15 years who had a stem cell transplant for congenital amegakaryocytic thrombocytopenia, so the T cells may come from the graft donor.

This clonotype was seen a handful of times. The chain employs TRBV29-1 and TRBJ1-4; D may be TRBD1 (6 bases). Trimming stripped 2 bases from V and 8 bases from J, with 12 bases between. The germline V gene encodes CDR1 SQVTM and CDR2 ANQGSEA. The CDR3 consists of 13 residues. CDR3 in DNA: TGCAGCGTTGAAAGGGGGAGGGGCGAAAAACTGTTTTTT. It encodes CSVERGRGEKLFF.

This clonotype was found a few times. The rearrangement uses TRBV4-1 and TRBJ1-2; D call uncertain. This CDR3 has 13 residues. Trimming pared 5 bases from V and 2 bases from J, leaving 9 bases between. CDR1 is MGHRA and CDR2 is YSYEKL in the germline V gene. CDR3 region: CASSVSLNYGYTF. The CDR3, as DNA: TGCGCCAGCAGCGTCTCCTTGAACTATGGCTACACCTTC.

This clonotype showed up just a few times. J is TRBJ2-3 and V is TRBV3-1, with a possible D match to TRBD1 (5 bases). The CDR3 contains 14 residues. V was shortened by 2 bases and J by 5 bases, with 11 bases between the two germline ends. Germline V gene sequence: CDR1 LGHDT, CDR2 YNNKEL (reference sequence). The DNA for the CDR3 is TGTGCCAGCAGCCAATGGGGCGACGGAGATACGCAGTATTTT. Its protein product is CASSQWGDGDTQYF.

The V gene is TRBV3-1, the J gene TRBJ2-3, with a weak D call TRBD2 (6 bases). V dropped 1 base and J dropped 0 bases, with 14 bases sitting between them. CDR1 and CDR2 (germline): LGHDT, YNNKEL (reference sequence). The CDR3 runs 17 residues. Here the CDR3 DNA reads TGTGCCAGCAGCCAAGTGCGGGGACGGATAAGCACAGATACGCAGTATTTT. Translation gives CASSQVRGRISTDTQYF.

The rearrangement joins TRBV20-1 to TRBJ2-7, with D tentatively TRBD2 (5 bases). With 3 bases removed from V and 2 bases from J, the gap between germline ends came to 11 bases. In germline, CDR1 is DFQATT, CDR2 SNEGSKA (reference sequence). The CDR3 spans 13 residues. The CDR3 loop reads CSARKRVAYEQYF. DNA of the CDR3: TGCAGTGCTAGGAAGAGGGTCGCCTACGAGCAGTACTTC.

This clonotype was seen at least ten times. The CDR3 reads CSVDIGTGELFF. The CDR3 coding sequence is TGCAGCGTTGATATCGGCACCGGGGAGCTGTTTTTT. The V call is TRBV29-1, the J call TRBJ2-2; D gene unclear. CDR1 is SQVTM and CDR2 is ANQGSEA in the germline V gene. Trimming cost V 3 bases and J 4 bases, with 6 bases left between them. The CDR3 loop spans 12 amino acids.

This clonotype has only a few counts. The chain couples TRBV7-6 to TRBJ2-5; 8 bases match TRBD1. CDR1 SGHVS and CDR2 FNYEAQ come from the germline V gene. The CDR3 is made up of 15 amino acids. With V trimmed by 1 base and J by 1 base, 2 bases remained unmatched. CDR3 DNA sequence: TGTGCCAGCAGCTTAGGACAGGGGCTCCAAGAGACCCAGTACTTC. Translation gives CASSLGQGLQETQYF.

This clonotype came up many times. V and J are TRBV27 and TRBJ1-1, with no clear D. Germline V CDR1 and CDR2: MNHEY, SMNVEV (reference sequence). Trimming pared 3 bases from V and 1 base from J, leaving 6 bases between. This CDR3 spans 13 amino acids. Here the CDR3 reads CASSLLGNTEAFF. The DNA for the CDR3 is TGTGCCAGCAGTTTGTTGGGGAACACTGAAGCTTTCTTT.

This clonotype was observed a handful of times. This chain uses TRBV27 with TRBJ1-4; D not certain. CDR1 is MNHEY, CDR2 SMNVEV, per germline (reference sequence). Trimming shortened V by 1 base and J by 5 bases, and 11 bases separated the two germline ends. The CDR3 is 15 residues long. In nucleotides, the CDR3 is TGTGCCAGCAGTTTATTGGCGGCGCAGAATGAAAAACTGTTTTTT. It is translated as CASSLLAAQNEKLFF.

The rearrangement uses TRBV7-2 and TRBJ2-1, with 9 nucleotides matching TRBD2. Trimming at V came to 5 bases and at J to 4 bases, leaving 6 bases not matched to a gene. CDR1 is SGHTA and CDR2 is FQGNSA in the germline V gene. The CDR3 is made up of 15 amino acids. The CDR3 DNA is TGTGCCAGCAGCCCCGGACTAGCGCAATACAATGAGCAGTTCTTC. Translated, it gives CASSPGLAQYNEQFF.

This clonotype showed up many times. The V call is TRBV3-1, the J call TRBJ2-1, with D unclear. Trimming took 2 bases from V and 0 from J, leaving 14 bases between them. This CDR3 is built from 17 residues. Germline CDR1 is LGHDT and CDR2 is YNNKEL (reference sequence). CDR3 protein: CASSQYTSLFSYNEQFF. The CDR3 DNA reads TGTGCCAGCAGCCAATATACCAGCCTATTCTCCTACAATGAGCAGTTCTTC.

This clonotype was picked up a small number of times. This chain's CDR3 is CASSSPVRGYNEQFF. The CDR3 nucleotides read TGTGCCAGCAGCTCCCCCGTGCGGGGCTACAATGAGCAGTTCTTC. The V and J genes are TRBV7-2 and TRBJ2-1; tentative D call: TRBD2 (6 bases). There are 15 residues in the CDR3. V lost 4 bases to trimming and J lost 3 bases, with 13 bases between them. Germline values: CDR1 SGHTA, CDR2 FQGNSA.

The chain combines TRBV27 with TRBJ2-3; 11 bases match TRBD2. CDR1 is MNHEY, CDR2 SMNVEV, per germline (reference sequence). This CDR3 spans 19 amino acids. V was pared by 0 bases and J by 0 bases, with 8 bases of the junction left unmatched. CDR3 DNA: TGTGCCAGCAGTTTATCTCCGGCTAGCGGGGGGCCTAGCACAGATACGCAGTATTTT. Its protein product is CASSLSPASGGPSTDTQYF.

V gene TRBV28 combines with J gene TRBJ2-7, with 10 bases lining up with TRBD1. V was pared by 6 bases and J by 3 bases, with 14 bases of the junction left unmatched. Germline V lookup: CDR1 MDHEN, CDR2 SYDVKM. This CDR3 contains 17 residues. CDR3 in DNA: TGTGCCAGCAGCCATTACCCACAGGGGACAGGGGACTACGAGCAGTACTTC. It codes for CASSHYPQGTGDYEQYF.

This clonotype was picked up a small number of times. The chain couples TRBV29-1 to TRBJ1-1; 7 nucleotides match TRBD1. The CDR3 covers 16 residues. CDR1 is SQVTM, CDR2 ANQGSEA, per germline. The junction had 13 bases not matched to a gene; V was cut back by 6 bases and J by 0 bases. CDR3 residues: CSVPLRGTDLNTEAFF. The CDR3 DNA is TGCAGCGTACCTTTAAGGGGGACAGACTTGAACACTGAAGCTTTCTTT.

The CDR3: CASSPSGIRNEQFF. DNA for the CDR3: TGTGCCAGCAGCCCTTCCGGAATTCGGAATGAGCAGTTCTTC. The V gene is TRBV7-6, the J gene TRBJ2-1; no clear D gene. CDR1 is SGHVS and CDR2 is FNYEAQ in the germline V gene. The CDR3 has 14 amino acids. V dropped 5 bases and J dropped 7 bases, with 15 bases sitting between them.

V and J are TRBV20-1 and TRBJ2-7; 9 bases are a match to TRBD2. Germline V lookup: CDR1 DFQATT, CDR2 SNEGSKA (reference sequence). The trim removed 0 bases at V and 4 bases at J, leaving 7 bases unmatched. This CDR3 is built from 15 residues. DNA for the CDR3: TGCAGTGCTAGAGATCCGGGACTAGCTAAATACGAGCAGTACTTC. It encodes CSARDPGLAKYEQYF.

For this clonotype: The CDR3 carries no conserved terminal phenylalanine or tryptophan, so it likely arises from a read error. The limits of the CDR3 on the DNA are not certain, so only TCRdb's listed CDR3 is given. This chain links TRBV11-2 with TRBJ1-1; TRBD1 was called by the table and not checked on the DNA. CDR1 and CDR2 (germline): SGHAT, FQNNGV. Ends included, the CDR3 has 10 residues. The CDR3 is CASSPPVDRV.